This T cell receptor beta chain was sequenced for a study of T cells in Graves' hyperthyroidism and ophthalmopathy. Study-wide context: Peripheral blood sampling occurred at initial diagnosis, before any treatment. Broader study findings: In the analysis, a 13 V-J model separated ophthalmopathy from stable hyperthyroidism.

Calling Graves' hyperthyroidism stable meant ophthalmopathy did not progress within 18 months. This clonotype was counted many times. The target antigen is unknown. RNA transcripts gave rise to amplified TCR beta CDR3 regions. The HTBI primer set served for first-round RT-PCR of the TCR CDR3. From the multiplex PCR reads, TCRdb called clonotypes with MiXCR, one entry per CDR3 protein. Altogether hundreds of thousands of distinct CDR3 sequences are present, about 15% being singletons, with the ten largest covering around 7%. V was shortened by 7 bases and J by 1 base, with 7 bases between the two germline ends. The CDR3 totals 12 residues. Germline CDR1 reads LNHDA; CDR2 reads SQIVND (reference sequence).

The source of this sequence is a woman between 18 and 29 years old with Graves' hyperthyroidism. Source material: blood. The chain recombines TRBV19 with TRBJ1-1; D uncertain. CDR3 DNA: TGTGCCAGTATCCTTGGGAACACTGAAGCTTTCTTT. As protein: CASILGNTEAFF.